This TCR beta chain was profiled in a study of long-term antiretroviral therapy in people with HIV. The run of the v3.0 immunoSEQ assay was at survey level. Repertoires were generated with immunoSEQ multiplex PCR, while TCRdb's copy carries only in-frame clones and drops some. This table holds some 20,000 clones, roughly nine tenths found once. Germline CDR1 reads MNHEY; CDR2 reads SMNVEV (reference sequence). The CDR3 consists of 15 residues. The V and J ends lost 0 bases and 5 bases respectively, with 13 bases between them. Specimen: unsorted PBMCs, collected 0.5 years after starting antiretroviral therapy. The clonotype comes from a man in his forties with HIV. The V call is TRBV27, the J call TRBJ1-1; D is unclear. The CDR3 DNA reads as TGTGCCAGCAGTTTATCCCCCCGTCGGTATACTGAAGCTTTCTTT. It specifies CASSLSPRRYTEAFF.